This entry lists 16 T cell receptor beta chains sequenced from one sample in a study of regulatory T cells in long-lasting Graves disease. In building TCR beta libraries, iRepertoire HTBI primers were used together with Arm-PCR of CDR3 regions. Using its own MiXCR run on the multiplex PCR reads, TCRdb lists one record per CDR3 protein. The table lists 450,000 to 700,000 distinct CDR3 sequences, approximately 15% of them singletons. Regarding time point: newly diagnosed GD, antithyroid drugs for less than 3 months. There was RNA extracted from PBMCs, and the TCR library was made from it. These data are also associated with another study on T cells in Graves' hyperthyroidism and ophthalmopathy.

Sequenced here: peripheral blood mononuclear cells (PBMCs), sampled at new diagnosis, from a patient treated with antithyroid drugs. Receptors were obtained from a man in his thirties or forties with Graves disease.

This clonotype was counted at least ten times. The J gene is TRBJ2-7, the V gene TRBV6-1; the D gene is possibly TRBD1 (6 bases). The CDR3 contains 15 residues. V lost 5 bases, J lost 2 bases, and 16 bases lay in between. Per germline, CDR1 MNHNS and CDR2 SASEGT. CDR3 nucleotides: TGTGCCAGCAGTCTTTCGGGACACATTACCTACGAGCAGTACTTC. Translation: CASSLSGHITYEQYF.

This clonotype has ten or more counts. This chain links TRBV20-1 with TRBJ2-7; D possibly corresponds to TRBD1 (6 bases). The CDR3 spans 11 residues. V lost 5 bases, J lost 4 bases, and 9 bases lay in between. Germline V gene lookup returns CDR1 DFQATT and CDR2 SNEGSKA (reference sequence). This chain's CDR3 is CSAGQGYEQYF. CDR3 in DNA: TGCAGTGCTGGCCAGGGGTACGAGCAGTACTTC.

The V gene is TRBV4-1, the J gene TRBJ2-5, with 8 bases matching TRBD2. V lost 1 base and J lost 6; bases outside the gene matches: 19. The CDR3 length is 19 residues. Germline loops: CDR1 MGHRA, CDR2 YSYEKL. CDR3 coding DNA: TGCGCCAGCAGCCAAGTAATATACCAGCGGGAGCTAGGTGGGAAGACCCAGTACTTC. Translation gives CASSQVIYQRELGGKTQYF.

V gene TRBV12-3 or TRBV12-4 combines with J gene TRBJ2-7; 8 nucleotides agree with TRBD2. The CDR3 is 13 residues long. Trimming cost V 3 bases and J 7 bases; bases outside gene matches: 5. The chain's CDR3 is CASSFQTSDEQYF. CDR3 DNA: TGTGCCAGCAGTTTTCAGACTAGCGATGAGCAGTACTTC.

At least ten counts were recorded for this clonotype. The chain links TRBV5-1 to TRBJ2-3, with no clear D. The CDR3 extends over 15 amino acids. Trimming took off 2 bases at V and 2 bases at J, with 12 bases between the two ends. Per germline, CDR1 SGHRS and CDR2 YFSETQ. As DNA, the CDR3 is TGCGCCAGCAGCTTCAAGGCGTTGGACACAGATACGCAGTATTTT. It translates to CASSFKALDTDTQYF.

This clonotype was counted many times. The chain combines TRBV29-1 with TRBJ1-6; no definite D call. The V end was cut by 4 bases, the J end by 6 bases, with 16 bases between. Germline values: CDR1 SQVTM, CDR2 ANQGSEA. This CDR3 spans 15 amino acids. The CDR3 bases are TGCAGCGTTGGGAGCAGCCGATCTCCTAATTCACCCCTCCACTTT. Translation gives CSVGSSRSPNSPLHF.

This clonotype was counted at least ten times. The V and J genes are TRBV11-2 and TRBJ1-4, with 7 bases that match TRBD1. Germline V gene lookup returns CDR1 SGHAT and CDR2 FQNNGV. The V gene end was trimmed by 5 bases and the J gene end by 7 bases; junction bases not matched to a gene: 10. This CDR3 contains 15 residues. The CDR3 loop reads CASSQYGTVSEKLFF. For the CDR3, the DNA is TGTGCCAGCAGCCAGTACGGGACAGTGAGTGAAAAACTGTTTTTT.

This clonotype has at least ten counts. The J gene is TRBJ2-7, the V gene TRBV10-3; 11 bases line up with TRBD1. Germline loops: CDR1 ENHRY, CDR2 SYGVKD. The CDR3 has 13 amino acids. V was clipped by 6 bases and J by 5 bases; unmatched bases: 3. The CDR3 DNA follows: TGTGCCATCAGACCGGGACAGGGGGACGAGCAGTACTTC. It codes for CAIRPGQGDEQYF.

This clonotype was detected many times. V usage is TRBV28 and J usage is TRBJ2-2; 9 nucleotides line up with TRBD1. With 6 bases clipped from V and 4 bases from J, the junction kept 6 bases outside the gene matches. The CDR3 totals 15 residues. Germline-derived CDR1 and CDR2 are MDHEN and SYDVKM. CDR3: CASRVRDRATGELFF. The CDR3 coding sequence is TGTGCCAGCAGAGTCCGGGACAGGGCCACCGGGGAGCTGTTTTTT.

This clonotype was found a few times. The chain employs TRBV11-2 and TRBJ2-5; weak D call: TRBD2 (5 bases). The CDR3 runs to 15 residues. The germline V gene has CDR1 SGHAT and CDR2 FQNNGV. V was clipped by 4 bases and J by 0 bases, with 12 bases between them. For the CDR3, the DNA is TGTGCCAGCAGCTCGCCTCCGGACTACCAAGAGACCCAGTACTTC. This sequence encodes CASSSPPDYQETQYF. The variable domain in full, completed from reference TRBV11-2 and TRBJ2-5, reads EAGVAQSPRYKIIEKRQSVAFWCNPISGHATLYWYQQILGQGPKLLIQFQNNGVVDDSQLPKDRFSAERLKGVDSTLKIQPAKLEDSAVYLCASSSPPDYQETQYFGPGTRLLVL.

The rearrangement joins TRBV28 to TRBJ2-1; weak D call: TRBD1 (6 bases). The CDR3 has 14 residues. V shed 7 bases and J shed 8 bases, with 18 bases lying between them. Germline assignment: CDR1 MDHEN and CDR2 SYDVKM. The CDR3 region is CASKGTINNYEQFF. CDR3 coding DNA: TGTGCCAGCAAAGGGACAATTAACAATTATGAGCAGTTCTTC.

This clonotype was found many times. The rearrangement joins TRBV27 to TRBJ2-1, with TRBD2 as a possible D gene (5 bases). Germline lookup yields CDR1 MNHEY and CDR2 SMNVEV (reference sequence). The V gene lost 8 bases and the J gene lost 6 bases, with 8 bases spanning the gap. The CDR3 spans 11 residues. CDR3: CASRTPNEQFF. In DNA form, the CDR3 reads TGTGCCAGCCGGACTCCCAATGAGCAGTTCTTC.

The CDR3: CASSRSAGSFSYNEQFF. The CDR3 DNA sequence: TGTGCCAGCAGCCGCTCCGCGGGCAGCTTCTCCTACAATGAGCAGTTCTTC. The rearrangement links TRBV6-2 or TRBV6-3 to TRBJ2-1, with TRBD2 as a possible D gene (5 bases). The CDR3 contains 17 residues. With 6 bases removed from V and 0 bases from J, the gap between germline ends came to 18 bases. From germline, CDR1 is MNHEY and CDR2 SVGEGT.

This sequence joins TRBV3-1 and TRBJ1-2, with a tentative D call TRBD1 (5 bases). V lost 0 bases and J 7 bases, leaving 12 bases between the germline ends. CDR1 LGHDT and CDR2 YNNKEL come from the germline V gene (reference sequence). The CDR3 is 14 amino acids. CDR3 amino acids: CASSQDLAGLGYTF. As DNA, the CDR3 is TGTGCCAGCAGCCAAGATCTGGCAGGGCTTGGCTACACCTTC. Supplemented by reference TRBV3-1 and TRBJ1-2, the full variable domain reads DTAVSQTPKYLVTQMGNDKSIKCEQNLGHDTMYWYKQDSKKFLKIMFSYNNKELIINETVPNRFSPKSPDKAHLNLHINSLELGDSAVYFCASSQDLAGLGYTFGSGTRLTVV.

The CDR3 here is CSAVGQDRDRQNYNEQFF. The DNA for the CDR3 is TGCAGTGCCGTAGGACAGGATAGGGATCGGCAAAACTACAATGAGCAGTTCTTC. The gene calls are TRBV20-1 and TRBJ2-1; 7 bases are shared with TRBD1. The ends lost 6 bases at V and 3 bases at J; junction bases unmatched: 20. Germline V gene data show CDR1 as DFQATT and CDR2 as SNEGSKA (reference sequence). CDR3 size: 18 residues.

In this sample, this clonotype turned up many times. This chain links TRBV20-1 with TRBJ2-7; 10 bases are shared with TRBD1. Germline V lookup: CDR1 DFQATT, CDR2 SNEGSKA (reference sequence). With 6 bases clipped from V and 5 bases from J, the junction kept 7 bases outside the gene matches. The CDR3 sequence is 13 residues long. The CDR3 nucleotides are TGCAGTGCCCTGGACAGGGGGTTCCACGAGCAGTACTTC. It encodes CSALDRGFHEQYF.